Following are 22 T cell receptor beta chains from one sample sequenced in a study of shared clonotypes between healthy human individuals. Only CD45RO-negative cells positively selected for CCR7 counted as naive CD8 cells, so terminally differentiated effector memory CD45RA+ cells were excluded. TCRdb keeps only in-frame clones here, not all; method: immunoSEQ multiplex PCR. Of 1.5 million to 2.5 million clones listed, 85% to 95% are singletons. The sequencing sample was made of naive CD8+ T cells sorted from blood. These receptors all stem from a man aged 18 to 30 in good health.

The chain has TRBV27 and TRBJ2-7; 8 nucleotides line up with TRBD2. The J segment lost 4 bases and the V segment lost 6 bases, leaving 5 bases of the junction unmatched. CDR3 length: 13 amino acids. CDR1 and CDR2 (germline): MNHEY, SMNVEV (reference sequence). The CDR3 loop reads CASRVGGGYEQYF. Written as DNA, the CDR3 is TGTGCCAGCAGAGTGGGCGGGGGGTACGAGCAGTACTTC.

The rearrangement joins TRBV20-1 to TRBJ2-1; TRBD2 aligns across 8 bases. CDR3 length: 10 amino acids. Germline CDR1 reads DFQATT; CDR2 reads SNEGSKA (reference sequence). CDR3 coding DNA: TGCAGCGGGGGGGACAATGAGCAGTTCTTC. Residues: CSGGDNEQFF.

This CDR3 is CASSPKYQRGAQNTGELFF. DNA of the CDR3: TGTGCCAGCAGCCCTAAATATCAGCGGGGGGCTCAAAACACCGGGGAGCTGTTTTTT. The rearrangement links TRBV11-2 to TRBJ2-2; 9 bases line up with TRBD2. CDR1 and CDR2 (germline): SGHAT, FQNNGV. J was trimmed by 2 bases and V by 5 bases; bases with no gene match: 15. The CDR3 length is 19 residues.

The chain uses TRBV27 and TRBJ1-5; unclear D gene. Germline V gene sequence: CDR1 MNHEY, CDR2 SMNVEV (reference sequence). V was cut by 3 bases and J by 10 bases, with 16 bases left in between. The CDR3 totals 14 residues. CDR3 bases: TGTGCCAGCAGTTTCGGGCCGTCCCGGTTTCCCCAGCATTTT. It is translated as CASSFGPSRFPQHF.

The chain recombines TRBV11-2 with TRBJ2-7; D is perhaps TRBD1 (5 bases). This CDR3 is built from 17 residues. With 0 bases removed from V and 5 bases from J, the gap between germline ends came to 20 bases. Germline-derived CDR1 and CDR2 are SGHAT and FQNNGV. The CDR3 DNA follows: TGTGCCAGCAGCTTAGATGAGGCAGGGCCATATAGGGACGAGCAGTACTTC. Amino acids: CASSLDEAGPYRDEQYF. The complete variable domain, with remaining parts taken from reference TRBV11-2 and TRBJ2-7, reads EAGVAQSPRYKIIEKRQSVAFWCNPISGHATLYWYQQILGQGPKLLIQFQNNGVVDDSQLPKDRFSAERLKGVDSTLKIQPAKLEDSAVYLCASSLDEAGPYRDEQYFGPGTRLTVT.

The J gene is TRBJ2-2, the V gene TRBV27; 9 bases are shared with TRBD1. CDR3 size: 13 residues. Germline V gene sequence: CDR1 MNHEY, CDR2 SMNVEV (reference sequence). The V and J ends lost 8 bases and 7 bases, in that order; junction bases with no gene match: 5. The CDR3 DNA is TGTGCCAGCGGACAGGGGCCGAACGGGGAGCTGTTTTTT. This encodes CASGQGPNGELFF.

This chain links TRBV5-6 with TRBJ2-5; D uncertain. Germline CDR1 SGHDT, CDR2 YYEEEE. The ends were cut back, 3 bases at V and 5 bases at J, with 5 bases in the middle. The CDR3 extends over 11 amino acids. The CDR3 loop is CASSSSETQYF. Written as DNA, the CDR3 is TGTGCCAGCAGCTCGTCGGAGACCCAGTACTTC.

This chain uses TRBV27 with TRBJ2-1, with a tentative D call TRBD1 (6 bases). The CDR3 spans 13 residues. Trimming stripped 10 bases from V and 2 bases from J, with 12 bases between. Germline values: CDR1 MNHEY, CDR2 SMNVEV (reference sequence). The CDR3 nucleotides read TGTGCCATCAGGGGAAGCCCCTACAATGAGCAGTTCTTC. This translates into CAIRGSPYNEQFF.

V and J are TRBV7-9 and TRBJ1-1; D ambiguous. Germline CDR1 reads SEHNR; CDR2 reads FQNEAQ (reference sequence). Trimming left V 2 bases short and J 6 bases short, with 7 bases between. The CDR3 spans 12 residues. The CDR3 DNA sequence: TGTGCCAGCAGCTTATCGACCCCTGAAGCTTTCTTT. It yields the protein CASSLSTPEAFF.

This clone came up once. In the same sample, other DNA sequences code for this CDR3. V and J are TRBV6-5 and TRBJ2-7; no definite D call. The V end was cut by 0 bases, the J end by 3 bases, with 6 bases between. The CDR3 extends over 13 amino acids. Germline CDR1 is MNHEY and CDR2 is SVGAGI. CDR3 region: CASSYSGLYEQYF. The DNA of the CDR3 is TGTGCCAGCAGTTACTCAGGCCTCTACGAGCAGTACTTC.

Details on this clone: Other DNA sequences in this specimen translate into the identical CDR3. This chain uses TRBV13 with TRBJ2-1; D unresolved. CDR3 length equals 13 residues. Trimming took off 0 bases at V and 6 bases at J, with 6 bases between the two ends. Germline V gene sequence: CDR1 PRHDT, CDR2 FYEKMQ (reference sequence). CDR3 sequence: CASSLGRSNEQFF. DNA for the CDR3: TGTGCCAGCAGCTTAGGCCGGTCCAATGAGCAGTTCTTC.

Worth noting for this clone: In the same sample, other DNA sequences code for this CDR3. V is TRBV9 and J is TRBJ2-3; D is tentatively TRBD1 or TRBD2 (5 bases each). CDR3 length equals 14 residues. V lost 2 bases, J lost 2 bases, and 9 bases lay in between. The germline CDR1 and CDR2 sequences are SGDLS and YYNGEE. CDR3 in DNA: TGTGCCAGCAGCGTCTCGGGGCTCACAGATACGCAGTATTTT. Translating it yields CASSVSGLTDTQYF.

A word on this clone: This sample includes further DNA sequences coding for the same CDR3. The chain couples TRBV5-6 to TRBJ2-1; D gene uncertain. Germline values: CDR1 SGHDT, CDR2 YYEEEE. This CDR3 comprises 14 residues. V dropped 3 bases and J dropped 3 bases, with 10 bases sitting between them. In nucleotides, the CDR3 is TGTGCCAGCAGCTGGGATAGGGACTACAATGAGCAGTTCTTC. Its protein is CASSWDRDYNEQFF.

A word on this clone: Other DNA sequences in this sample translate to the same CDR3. CDR3 protein: CASSYSRGSEQFF. The CDR3 DNA follows: TGTGCCAGCAGTTACTCGAGGGGATCGGAGCAGTTCTTC. The V call is TRBV6-5, the J call TRBJ2-1; D possibly matches TRBD1 or TRBD2 (5 bases each). Trimming left V 0 bases short and J 10 bases short, with 10 bases between. Germline assignment: CDR1 MNHEY and CDR2 SVGAGI. The CDR3 sequence is 13 residues long.

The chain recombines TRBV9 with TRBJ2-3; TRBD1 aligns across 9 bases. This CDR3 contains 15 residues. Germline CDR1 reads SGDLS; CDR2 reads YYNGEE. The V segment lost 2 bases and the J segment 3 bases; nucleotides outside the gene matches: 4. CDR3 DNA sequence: TGTGCCAGCAGCGTGGACAGGGGCAGGACAGATACGCAGTATTTT. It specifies CASSVDRGRTDTQYF. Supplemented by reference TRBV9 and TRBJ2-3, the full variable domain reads DSGVTQTPKHLITATGQRVTLRCSPRSGDLSVYWYQQSLDQGLQFLIQYYNGEERAKGNILERFSAQQFPDLHSELNLSSLELGDSALYFCASSVDRGRTDTQYFGPGTRLTVL.

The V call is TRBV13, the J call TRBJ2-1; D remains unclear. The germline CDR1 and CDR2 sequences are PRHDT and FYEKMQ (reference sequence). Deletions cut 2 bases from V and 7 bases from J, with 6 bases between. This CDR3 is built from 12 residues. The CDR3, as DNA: TGTGCCAGCAGCTTAACCCTTAATGAGCAGTTCTTC. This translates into CASSLTLNEQFF.

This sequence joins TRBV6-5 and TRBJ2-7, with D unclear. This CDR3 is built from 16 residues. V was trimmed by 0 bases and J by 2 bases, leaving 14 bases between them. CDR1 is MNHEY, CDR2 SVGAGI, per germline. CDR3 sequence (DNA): TGTGCCAGCAGTTACTCGAGTCTAGGGCCGACCTACGAGCAGTACTTC. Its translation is CASSYSSLGPTYEQYF.

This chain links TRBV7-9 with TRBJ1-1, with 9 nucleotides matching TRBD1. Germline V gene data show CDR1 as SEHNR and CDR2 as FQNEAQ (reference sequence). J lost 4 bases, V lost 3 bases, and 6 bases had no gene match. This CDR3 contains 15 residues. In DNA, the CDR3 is TGTGCCAGCAGCTTGGGACAGGGCTACTTCACTGAAGCTTTCTTT. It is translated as CASSLGQGYFTEAFF.

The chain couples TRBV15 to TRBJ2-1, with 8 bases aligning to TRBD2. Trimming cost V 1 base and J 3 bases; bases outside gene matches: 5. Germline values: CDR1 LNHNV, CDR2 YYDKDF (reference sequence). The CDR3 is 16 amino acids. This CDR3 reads CATSRGAGDVYNEQFF. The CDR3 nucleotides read TGTGCCACCAGCAGAGGAGCGGGAGACGTCTACAATGAGCAGTTCTTC.

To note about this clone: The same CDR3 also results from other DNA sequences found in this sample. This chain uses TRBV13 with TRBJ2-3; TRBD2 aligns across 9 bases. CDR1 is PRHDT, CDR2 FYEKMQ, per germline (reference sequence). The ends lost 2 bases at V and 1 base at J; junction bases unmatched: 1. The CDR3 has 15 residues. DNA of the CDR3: TGTGCCAGCAGCTTACGGACTAGCGGCACAGATACGCAGTATTTT. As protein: CASSLRTSGTDTQYF.

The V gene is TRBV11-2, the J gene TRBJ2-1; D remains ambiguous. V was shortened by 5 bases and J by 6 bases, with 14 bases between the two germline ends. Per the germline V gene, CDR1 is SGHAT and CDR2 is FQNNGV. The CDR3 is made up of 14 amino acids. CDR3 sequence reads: CASSPLEVVNEQFF. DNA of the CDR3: TGTGCCAGCAGCCCTCTCGAGGTAGTCAATGAGCAGTTCTTC.

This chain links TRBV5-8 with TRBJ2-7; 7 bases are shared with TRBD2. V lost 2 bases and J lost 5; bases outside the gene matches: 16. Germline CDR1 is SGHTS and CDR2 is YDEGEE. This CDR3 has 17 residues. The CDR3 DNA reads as TGTGCCAGCAGCTTTGGAATCCCGGGGAGGGCTATGAACGAGCAGTACTTC. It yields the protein CASSFGIPGRAMNEQYF.